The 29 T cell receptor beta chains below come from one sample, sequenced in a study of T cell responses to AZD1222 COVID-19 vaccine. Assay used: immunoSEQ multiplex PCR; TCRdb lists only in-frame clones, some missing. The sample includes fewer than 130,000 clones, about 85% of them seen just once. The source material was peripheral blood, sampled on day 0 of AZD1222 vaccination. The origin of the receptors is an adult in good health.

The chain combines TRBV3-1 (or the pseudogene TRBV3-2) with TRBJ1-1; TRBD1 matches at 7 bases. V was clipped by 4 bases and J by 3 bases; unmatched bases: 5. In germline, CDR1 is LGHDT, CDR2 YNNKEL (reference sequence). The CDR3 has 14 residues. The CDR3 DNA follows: TGTGCCAGCAGCCGGTGGACAGGATACACTGAAGCTTTCTTT. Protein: CASSRWTGYTEAFF.

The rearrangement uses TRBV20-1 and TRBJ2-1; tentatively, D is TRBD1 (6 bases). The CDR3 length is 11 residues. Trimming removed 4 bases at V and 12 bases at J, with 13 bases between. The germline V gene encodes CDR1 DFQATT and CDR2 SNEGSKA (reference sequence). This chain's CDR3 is CSAKTGHWQFF. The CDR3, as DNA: TGCAGTGCTAAGACGGGACATTGGCAGTTCTTC.

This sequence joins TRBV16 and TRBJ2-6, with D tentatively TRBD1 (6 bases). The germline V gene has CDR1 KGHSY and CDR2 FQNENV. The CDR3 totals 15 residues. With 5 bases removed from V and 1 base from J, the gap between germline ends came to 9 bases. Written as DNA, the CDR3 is TGTGCCAGCAGCGGTCAGGGGTCTGGGGCCAACGTCCTGACTTTC. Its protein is CASSGQGSGANVLTF.

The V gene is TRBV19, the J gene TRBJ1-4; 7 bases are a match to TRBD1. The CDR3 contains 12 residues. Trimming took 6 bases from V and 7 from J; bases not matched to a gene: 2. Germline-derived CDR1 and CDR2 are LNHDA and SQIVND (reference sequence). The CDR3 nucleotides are TGTGCCAGTAGGACAGGGCCTGAAAAACTGTTTTTT. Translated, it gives CASRTGPEKLFF.

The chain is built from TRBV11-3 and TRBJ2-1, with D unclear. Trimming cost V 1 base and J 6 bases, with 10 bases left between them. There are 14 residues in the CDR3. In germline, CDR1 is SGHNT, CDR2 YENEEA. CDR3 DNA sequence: TGTGCCAGCAGCTTAGGACGGGCCAGCAATGAGCAGTTCTTC. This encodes CASSLGRASNEQFF.

DNA of the CDR3: TGTGCCACCAAAAGCACGGGAAATTACAACTATGGCTACACCTTC. Protein sequence: CATKSTGNYNYGYTF. The chain couples TRBV6-6 to TRBJ1-2, with D unresolved. V lost 10 bases, J lost 2 bases, and 20 bases lay in between. The CDR3 is made up of 15 amino acids. Germline loops: CDR1 MNHNY, CDR2 SVGAGI (reference sequence).

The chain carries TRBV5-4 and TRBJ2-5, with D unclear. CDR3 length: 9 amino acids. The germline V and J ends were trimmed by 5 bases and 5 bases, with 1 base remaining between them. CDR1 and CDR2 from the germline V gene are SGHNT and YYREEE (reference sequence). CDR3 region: CASRETQYF. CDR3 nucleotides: TGTGCCAGCAGGGAGACCCAGTACTTC.

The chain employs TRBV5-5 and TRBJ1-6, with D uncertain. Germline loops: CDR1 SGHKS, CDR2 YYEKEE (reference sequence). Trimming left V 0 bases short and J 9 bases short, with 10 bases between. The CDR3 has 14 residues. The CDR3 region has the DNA TGTGCCAGCAGCTTGGGGGTGGAGGGTTCACCCCTCCACTTT. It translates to CASSLGVEGSPLHF.

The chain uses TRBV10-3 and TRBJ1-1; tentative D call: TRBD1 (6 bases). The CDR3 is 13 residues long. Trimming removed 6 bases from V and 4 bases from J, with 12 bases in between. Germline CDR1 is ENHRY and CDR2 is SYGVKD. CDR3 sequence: CAISRGDGTEAFF. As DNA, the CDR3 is TGTGCCATCAGCAGGGGCGATGGCACTGAAGCTTTCTTT.

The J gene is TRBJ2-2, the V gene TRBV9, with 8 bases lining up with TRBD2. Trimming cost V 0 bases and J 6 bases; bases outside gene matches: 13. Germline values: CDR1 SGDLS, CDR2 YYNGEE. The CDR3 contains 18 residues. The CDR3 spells CASSVAGTSGSGAGELFF. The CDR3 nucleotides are TGTGCCAGCAGCGTAGCGGGTACCAGCGGGAGCGGGGCCGGGGAGCTGTTTTTT.

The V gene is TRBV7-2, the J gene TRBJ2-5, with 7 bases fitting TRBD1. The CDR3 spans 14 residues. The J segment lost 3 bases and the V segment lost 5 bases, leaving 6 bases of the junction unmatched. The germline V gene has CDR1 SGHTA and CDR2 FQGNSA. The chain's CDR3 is CASSPGQAEETQYF. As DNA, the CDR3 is TGTGCCAGCAGCCCAGGACAGGCCGAAGAGACCCAGTACTTC.

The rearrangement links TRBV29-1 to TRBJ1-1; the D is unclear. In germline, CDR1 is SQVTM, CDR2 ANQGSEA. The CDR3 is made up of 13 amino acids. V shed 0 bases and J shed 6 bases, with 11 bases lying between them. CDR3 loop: CSVEETVGAEAFF. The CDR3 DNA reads TGCAGCGTTGAAGAAACAGTGGGCGCTGAAGCTTTCTTT.

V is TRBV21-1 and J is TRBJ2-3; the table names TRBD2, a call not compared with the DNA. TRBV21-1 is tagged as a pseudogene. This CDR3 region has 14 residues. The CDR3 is CASSLAYHTDTQYF. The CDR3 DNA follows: TGTGCCAGCAGCTTAGCGTACCACACAGATACGCAGTATTTT.

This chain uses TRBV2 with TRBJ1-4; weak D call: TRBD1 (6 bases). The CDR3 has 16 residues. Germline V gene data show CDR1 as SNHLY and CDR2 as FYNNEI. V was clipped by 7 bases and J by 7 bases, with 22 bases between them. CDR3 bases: TGTGCCAGCACCCCTACCCGGGGGGCCAACGGTGAAAAACTGTTTTTT. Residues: CASTPTRGANGEKLFF.

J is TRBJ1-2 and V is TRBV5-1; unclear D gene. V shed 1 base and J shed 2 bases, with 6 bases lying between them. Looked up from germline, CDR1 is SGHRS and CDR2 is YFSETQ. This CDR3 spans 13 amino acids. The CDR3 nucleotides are TGCGCCAGCAGCTTGTCTACGAACTATGGCTACACCTTC. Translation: CASSLSTNYGYTF.

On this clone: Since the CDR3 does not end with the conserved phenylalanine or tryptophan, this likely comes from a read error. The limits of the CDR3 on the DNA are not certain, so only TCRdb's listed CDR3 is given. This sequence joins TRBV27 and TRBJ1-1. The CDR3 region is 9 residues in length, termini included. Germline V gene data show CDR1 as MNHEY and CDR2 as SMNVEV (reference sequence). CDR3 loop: CASNTGSEG.

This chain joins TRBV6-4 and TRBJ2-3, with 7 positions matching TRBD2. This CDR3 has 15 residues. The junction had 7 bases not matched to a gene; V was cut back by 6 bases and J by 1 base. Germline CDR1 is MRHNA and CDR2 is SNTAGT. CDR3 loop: CASRLPRGGTDTQYF. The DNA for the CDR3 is TGTGCCAGCAGACTACCCCGGGGGGGCACAGATACGCAGTATTTT.

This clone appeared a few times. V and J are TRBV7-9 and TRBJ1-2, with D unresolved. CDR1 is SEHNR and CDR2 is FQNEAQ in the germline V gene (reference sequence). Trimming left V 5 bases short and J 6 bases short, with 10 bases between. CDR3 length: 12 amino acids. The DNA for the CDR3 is TGTGCCAGCAGCGTCGCTGCGGATGGCTACACCTTC. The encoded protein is CASSVAADGYTF. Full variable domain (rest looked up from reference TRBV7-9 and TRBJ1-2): DTGVSQNPRHKITKRGQNVTFRCDPISEHNRLYWYRQTLGQGPEFLTYFQNEAQLEKSRLLSDRFSAERPKGSFSTLEIQRTEQGDSAMYLCASSVAADGYTFGSGTRLTVV.

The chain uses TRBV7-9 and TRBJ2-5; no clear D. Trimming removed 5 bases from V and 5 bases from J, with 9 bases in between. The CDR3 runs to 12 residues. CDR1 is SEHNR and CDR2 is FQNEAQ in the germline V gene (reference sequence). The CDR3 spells CASSPFGETQYF. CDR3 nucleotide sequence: TGTGCCAGCAGCCCCTTCGGGGAGACCCAGTACTTC. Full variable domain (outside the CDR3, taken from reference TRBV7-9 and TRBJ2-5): DTGVSQNPRHKITKRGQNVTFRCDPISEHNRLYWYRQTLGQGPEFLTYFQNEAQLEKSRLLSDRFSAERPKGSFSTLEIQRTEQGDSAMYLCASSPFGETQYFGPGTRLLVL.

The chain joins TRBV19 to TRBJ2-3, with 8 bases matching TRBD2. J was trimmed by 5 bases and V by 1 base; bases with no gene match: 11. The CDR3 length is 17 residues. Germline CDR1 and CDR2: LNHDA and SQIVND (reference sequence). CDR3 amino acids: CASSIVGAGVVGDTQYF. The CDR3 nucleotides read TGTGCCAGTAGTATAGTAGGAGCGGGGGTTGTGGGAGATACGCAGTATTTT.

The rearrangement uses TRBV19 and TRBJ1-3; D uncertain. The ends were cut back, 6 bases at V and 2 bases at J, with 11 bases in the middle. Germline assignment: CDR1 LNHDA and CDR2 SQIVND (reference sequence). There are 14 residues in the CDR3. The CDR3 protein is CASRSAGPGNTIYF. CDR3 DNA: TGTGCCAGTAGATCCGCTGGACCTGGAAACACCATATATTTT.

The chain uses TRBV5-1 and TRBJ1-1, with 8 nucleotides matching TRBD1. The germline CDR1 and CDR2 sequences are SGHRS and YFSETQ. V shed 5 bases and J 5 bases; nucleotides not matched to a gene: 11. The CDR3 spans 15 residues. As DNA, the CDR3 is TGCGCCAGCAGTCCGACAGGGGAGGGGGGAACTGAAGCTTTCTTT. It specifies CASSPTGEGGTEAFF. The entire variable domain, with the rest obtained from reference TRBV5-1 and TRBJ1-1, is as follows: KAGVTQTPRYLIKTRGQQVTLSCSPISGHRSVSWYQQTPGQGLQFLFEYFSETQRNKGNFPGRFSGRQFSNSRSEMNVSTLELGDSALYLCASSPTGEGGTEAFFGQGTRLTVV.

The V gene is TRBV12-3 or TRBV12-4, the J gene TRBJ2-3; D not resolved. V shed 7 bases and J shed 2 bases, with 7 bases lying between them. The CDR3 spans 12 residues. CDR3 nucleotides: TGTGCCAGCACTATGGCCACAGATACGCAGTATTTT. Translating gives CASTMATDTQYF.

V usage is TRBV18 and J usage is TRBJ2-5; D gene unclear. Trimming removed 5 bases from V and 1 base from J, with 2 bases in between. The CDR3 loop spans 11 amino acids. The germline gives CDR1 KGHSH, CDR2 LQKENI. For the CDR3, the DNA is TGTGCCAGCTCAACCCAAGAGACCCAGTACTTC. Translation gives CASSTQETQYF.

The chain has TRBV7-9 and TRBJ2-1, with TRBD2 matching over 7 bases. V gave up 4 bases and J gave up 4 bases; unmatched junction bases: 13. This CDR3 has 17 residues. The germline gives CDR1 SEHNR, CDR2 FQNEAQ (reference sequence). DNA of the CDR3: TGTGCCAGCAGCTCCTCCAGCCGGGACTACCTATACAATGAGCAGTTCTTC. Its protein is CASSSSSRDYLYNEQFF.

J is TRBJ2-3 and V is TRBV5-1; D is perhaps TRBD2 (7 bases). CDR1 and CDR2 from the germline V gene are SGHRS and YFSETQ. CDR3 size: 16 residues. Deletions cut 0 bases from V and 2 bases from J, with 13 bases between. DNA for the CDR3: TGCGCCAGCAGCTTGGGAAGGGGGGGCCACACAGATACGCAGTATTTT. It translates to CASSLGRGGHTDTQYF.

Here the CDR3 reads CSVAEGLNTEAFF. In nucleotides, the CDR3 is TGCAGCGTTGCCGAGGGTTTGAACACTGAAGCTTTCTTT. The genes are TRBV29-1 and TRBJ1-1; D ambiguous. The germline V gene encodes CDR1 SQVTM and CDR2 ANQGSEA. Trimming took off 4 bases at V and 0 bases at J, with 9 bases between the two ends. This CDR3 is 13 amino acids long. Supplemented by reference TRBV29-1 and TRBJ1-1, the full variable domain reads SAVISQKPSRDICQRGTSLTIQCQVDSQVTMMFWYRQQPGQSLTLIATANQGSEATYESGFVIDKFPISRPNLTFSTLTVSNMSPEDSSIYLCSVAEGLNTEAFFGQGTRLTVV.

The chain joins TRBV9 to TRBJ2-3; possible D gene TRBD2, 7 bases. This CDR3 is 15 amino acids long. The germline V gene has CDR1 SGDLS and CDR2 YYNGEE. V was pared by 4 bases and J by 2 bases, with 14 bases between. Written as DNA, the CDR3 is TGTGCCAGCAGCACCGGGGGGCTCCTCACAGATACGCAGTATTTT. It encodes CASSTGGLLTDTQYF.

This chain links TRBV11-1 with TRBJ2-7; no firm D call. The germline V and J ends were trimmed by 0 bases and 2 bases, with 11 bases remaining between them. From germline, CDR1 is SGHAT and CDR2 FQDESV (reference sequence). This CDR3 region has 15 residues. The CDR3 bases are TGTGCCAGCAGCTTAGCGTCGGGCTACACCTACGAGCAGTACTTC. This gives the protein CASSLASGYTYEQYF.